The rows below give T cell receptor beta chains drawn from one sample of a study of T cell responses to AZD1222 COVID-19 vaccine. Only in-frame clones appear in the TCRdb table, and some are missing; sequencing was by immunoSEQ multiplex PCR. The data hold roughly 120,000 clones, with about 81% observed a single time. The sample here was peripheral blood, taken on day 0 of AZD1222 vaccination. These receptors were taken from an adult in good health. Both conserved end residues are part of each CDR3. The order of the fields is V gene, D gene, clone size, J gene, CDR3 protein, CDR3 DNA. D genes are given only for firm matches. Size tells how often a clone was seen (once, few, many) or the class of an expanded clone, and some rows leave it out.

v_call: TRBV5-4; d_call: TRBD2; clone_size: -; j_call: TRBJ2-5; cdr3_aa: CASSPGLGGETQYF; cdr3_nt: TGTGCCAGCAGCCCGGGACTAGGTGGGGAGACCCAGTACTTC
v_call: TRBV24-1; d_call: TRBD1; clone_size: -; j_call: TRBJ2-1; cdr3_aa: CATSDPDRARSAYNEQFF; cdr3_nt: TGTGCCACCAGTGACCCGGACAGGGCTCGATCCGCCTACAATGAGCAGTTCTTC
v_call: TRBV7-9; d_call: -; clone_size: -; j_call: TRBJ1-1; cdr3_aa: CASSRPGVGTEAFF; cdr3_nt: TGTGCCAGCAGCCGACCAGGGGTTGGTACTGAAGCTTTCTTT
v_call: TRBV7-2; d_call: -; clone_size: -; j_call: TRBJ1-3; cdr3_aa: CASSAWAGSGNTIYF; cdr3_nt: TGTGCCAGCAGCGCCTGGGCGGGCTCTGGAAACACCATATATTTT
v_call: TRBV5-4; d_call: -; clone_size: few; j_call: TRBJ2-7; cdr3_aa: CASSRTGSHEQYF; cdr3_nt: TGTGCCAGCAGCAGAACAGGGTCCCACGAGCAGTACTTC
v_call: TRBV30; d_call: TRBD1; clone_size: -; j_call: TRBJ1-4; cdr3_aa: CAWRKPGQPNEKLFF; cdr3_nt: TGTGCCTGGAGGAAACCGGGACAGCCTAATGAAAAACTGTTTTTT
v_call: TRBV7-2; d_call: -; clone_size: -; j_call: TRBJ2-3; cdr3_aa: CASSRVTSDTQYF; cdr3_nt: TGTGCCAGCAGCAGGGTCACATCAGATACGCAGTATTTT
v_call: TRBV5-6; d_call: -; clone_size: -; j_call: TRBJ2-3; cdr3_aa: CASSLRRDYTDTQYF; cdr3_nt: TGTGCCAGCAGCTTGCGAAGGGATTACACAGATACGCAGTATTTT
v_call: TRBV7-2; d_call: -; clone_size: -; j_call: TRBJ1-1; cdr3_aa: CASSPGLARTEAFF; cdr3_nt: TGTGCCAGCAGCCCGGGACTGGCTAGGACTGAAGCTTTCTTT
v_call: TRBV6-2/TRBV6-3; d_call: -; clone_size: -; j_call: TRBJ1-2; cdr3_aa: CASSGTSRNYGYTF; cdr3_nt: TGTGCCAGCAGTGGGACAAGCCGTAACTATGGCTACACCTTC
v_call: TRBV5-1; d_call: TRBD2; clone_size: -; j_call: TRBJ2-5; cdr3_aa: CASSPKRGQETQYF; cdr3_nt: TGCGCCAGCAGCCCCAAGCGGGGACAAGAGACCCAGTACTTC
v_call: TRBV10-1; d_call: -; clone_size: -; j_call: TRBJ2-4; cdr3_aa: CASSESTTNIQYF; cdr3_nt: TGCGCCAGCAGTGAGTCGACGACAAACATTCAGTACTTC
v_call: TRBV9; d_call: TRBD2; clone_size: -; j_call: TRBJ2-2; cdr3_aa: CASSSPGLAGTGELFF; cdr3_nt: TGTGCCAGCAGCAGTCCGGGACTAGCGGGAACCGGGGAGCTGTTTTTT
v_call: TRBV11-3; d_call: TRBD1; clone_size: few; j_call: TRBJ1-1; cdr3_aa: CASSLDGTGGPAFF; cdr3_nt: TGTGCCAGCAGCTTAGATGGGACAGGGGGCCCAGCTTTCTTT
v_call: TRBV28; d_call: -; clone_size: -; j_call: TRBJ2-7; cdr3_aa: CASSTGIYEQYF; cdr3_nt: TGTGCCAGCAGCACTGGGATCTACGAGCAGTACTTC
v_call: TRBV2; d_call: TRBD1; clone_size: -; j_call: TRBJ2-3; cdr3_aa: CARGTDTDTQYF; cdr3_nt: TGTGCCAGAGGGACAGACACAGATACGCAGTATTTT
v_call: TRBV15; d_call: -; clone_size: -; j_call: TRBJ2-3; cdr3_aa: CATSTRAGSEADTQYF; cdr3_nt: TGTGCCACCAGCACGCGGGCGGGGTCGGAAGCAGATACGCAGTATTTT
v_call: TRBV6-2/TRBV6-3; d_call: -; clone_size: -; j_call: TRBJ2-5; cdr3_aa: CASSYPHPLLARGGETQYF; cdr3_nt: TGTGCCAGCAGTTACCCCCACCCCCTACTAGCGCGAGGGGGAGAGACCCAGTACTTC
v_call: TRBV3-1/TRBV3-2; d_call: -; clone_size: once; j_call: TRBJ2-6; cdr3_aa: CASSQTGRGANVLTF; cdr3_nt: TGTGCCAGCAGCCAAACGGGCAGGGGGGCCAACGTCCTGACTTTC
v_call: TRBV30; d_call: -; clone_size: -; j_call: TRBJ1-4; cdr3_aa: CAWSVGGNTNEKLFF; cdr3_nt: TGTGCCTGGAGTGTAGGTGGGAATACTAATGAAAAACTGTTTTTT
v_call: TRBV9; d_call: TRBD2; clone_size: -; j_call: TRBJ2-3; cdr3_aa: CASSAPSGGDTDTQYF; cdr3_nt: TGTGCCAGCAGCGCGCCTAGCGGGGGAGACACAGATACGCAGTATTTT
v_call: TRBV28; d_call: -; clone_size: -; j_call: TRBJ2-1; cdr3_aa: CASKGANYNEQFF; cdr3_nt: TGTGCCAGCAAAGGGGCTAACTACAATGAGCAGTTCTTC
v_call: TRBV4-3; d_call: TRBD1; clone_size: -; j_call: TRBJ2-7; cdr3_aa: CASSQTGSSYEQYF; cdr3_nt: TGCGCCAGCAGCCAGACAGGGAGCTCCTACGAGCAGTACTTC
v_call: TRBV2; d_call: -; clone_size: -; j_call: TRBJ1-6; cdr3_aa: CASRGRARDNSPLHF; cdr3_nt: TGTGCCAGCAGGGGCAGGGCGAGGGATAATTCACCCCTCCACTTT
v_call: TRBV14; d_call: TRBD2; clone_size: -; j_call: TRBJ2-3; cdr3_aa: CASSPGGRGTQYF; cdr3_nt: TGTGCCAGCAGCCCGGGGGGGCGGGGTACGCAGTATTTT
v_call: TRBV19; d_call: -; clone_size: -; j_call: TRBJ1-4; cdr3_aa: CASSTRTEKLFF; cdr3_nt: TGTGCCAGTAGTACCCGCACTGAAAAACTGTTTTTT
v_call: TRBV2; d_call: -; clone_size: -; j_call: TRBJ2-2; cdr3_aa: CASSGVGRSNTGELFF; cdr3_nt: TGTGCCAGCAGTGGGGTGGGGCGTTCGAACACCGGGGAGCTGTTTTTT
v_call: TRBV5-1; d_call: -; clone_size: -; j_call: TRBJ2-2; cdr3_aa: CASSSHGGQNTGELFF; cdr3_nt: TGCGCCAGCAGTTCACACGGGGGGCAGAACACCGGGGAGCTGTTTTTT
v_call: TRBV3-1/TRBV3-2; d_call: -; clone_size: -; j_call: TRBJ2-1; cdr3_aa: CASSQETSINEQFF; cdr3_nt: TGTGCCAGCAGCCAAGAGACTAGTATTAATGAGCAGTTCTTC
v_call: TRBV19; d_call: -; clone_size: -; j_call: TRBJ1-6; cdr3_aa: CASSLGLNSPLHF; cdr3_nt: TGTGCCAGTAGTTTAGGACTGAATTCACCCCTCCACTTT
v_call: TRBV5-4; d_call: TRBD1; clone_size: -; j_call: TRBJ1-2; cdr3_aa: CASSLGNRGSGYTF; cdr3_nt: TGTGCCAGCAGCTTGGGTAACAGGGGGAGTGGCTACACCTTC
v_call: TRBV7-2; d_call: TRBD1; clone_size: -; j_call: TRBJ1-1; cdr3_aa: CASSGQGRTEAFF; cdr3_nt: TGTGCCAGCAGCGGACAGGGGAGGACTGAAGCTTTCTTT
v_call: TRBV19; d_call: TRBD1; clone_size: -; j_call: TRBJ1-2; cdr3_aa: CASRGQGAIYYTF; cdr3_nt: TGTGCCAGTAGGGGACAGGGGGCGATCTACTACACCTTC
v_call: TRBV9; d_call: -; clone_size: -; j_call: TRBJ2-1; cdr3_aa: CASSRERNWGNNEQFF; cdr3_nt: TGTGCCAGCAGCCGAGAGCGGAACTGGGGCAACAATGAGCAGTTCTTC
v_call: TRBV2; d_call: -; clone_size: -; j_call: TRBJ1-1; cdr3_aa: CASSEEGNTEAFF; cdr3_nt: TGTGCCAGCAGTGAGGAGGGGAACACTGAAGCTTTCTTT
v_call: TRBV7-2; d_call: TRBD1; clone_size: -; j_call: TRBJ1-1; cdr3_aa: CASSSRQGAAFF; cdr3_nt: TGTGCCAGCAGCTCACGCCAGGGGGCCGCTTTCTTT
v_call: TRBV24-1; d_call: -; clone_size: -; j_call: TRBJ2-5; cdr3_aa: CATSDQRETQYF; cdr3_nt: TGTGCCACCAGTGATCAACGGGAGACCCAGTACTTC
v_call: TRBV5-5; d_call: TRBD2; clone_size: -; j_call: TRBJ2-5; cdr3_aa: CASRPSGIKETQYF; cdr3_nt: TGTGCCAGCAGGCCTAGCGGAATCAAAGAGACCCAGTACTTC
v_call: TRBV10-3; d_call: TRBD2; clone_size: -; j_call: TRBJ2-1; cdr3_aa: CAISEGAGGPDEQFF; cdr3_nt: TGTGCCATCAGTGAGGGAGCGGGGGGGCCGGATGAGCAGTTCTTC
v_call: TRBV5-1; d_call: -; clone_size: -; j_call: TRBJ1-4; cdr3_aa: CASSLDTRGGGNEKLFF; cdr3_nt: TGCGCCAGCAGCTTGGATACTAGGGGCGGCGGTAATGAAAAACTGTTTTTT